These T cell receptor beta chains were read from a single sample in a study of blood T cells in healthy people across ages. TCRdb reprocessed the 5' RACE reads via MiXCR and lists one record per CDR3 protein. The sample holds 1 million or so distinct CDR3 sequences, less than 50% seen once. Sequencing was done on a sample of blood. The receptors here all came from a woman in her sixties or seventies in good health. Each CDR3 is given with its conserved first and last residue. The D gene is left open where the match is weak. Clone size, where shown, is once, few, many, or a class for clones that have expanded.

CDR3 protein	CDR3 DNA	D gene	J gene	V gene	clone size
CASSVSGLAATYEQYF	TGTGCCAGCAGCGTCAGTGGGCTAGCGGCCACCTACGAGCAGTACTTC	TRBD2	TRBJ2-7	TRBV9	-
CSAPRLAQQDTQYF	TGCAGTGCCCCCCGACTAGCCCAACAGGATACGCAGTATTTT	TRBD2	TRBJ2-3	TRBV20-1	-
CSASSLGLAGVGTDTQYF	TGCAGTGCCAGTTCGTTGGGACTAGCGGGAGTTGGCACAGATACGCAGTATTTT	TRBD2	TRBJ2-3	TRBV20-1	few
CSVAASDTYEQYF	TGCAGCGTTGCGGCGTCCGATACCTACGAGCAGTACTTC	-	TRBJ2-7	TRBV29-1	few
CSVAGTELSYEQYF	TGCAGCGTGGCCGGGACAGAGCTCTCCTACGAGCAGTACTTC	TRBD1	TRBJ2-7	TRBV29-1	-
CASSYSRTSGRDEQFF	TGTGCCAGCAGTTACTCCCGGACTAGCGGGAGGGATGAGCAGTTCTTC	TRBD2	TRBJ2-1	TRBV6-2/TRBV6-3	-
CSAQRGHYGYTF	TGCAGTGCCCAGAGGGGTCACTATGGCTACACCTTC	-	TRBJ1-2	TRBV20-1	few
CAWSGTASSYEQYF	TGTGCCTGGAGTGGGACCGCAAGCTCCTACGAGCAGTACTTC	-	TRBJ2-7	TRBV30	-
CASGLGGGDEQYF	TGTGCCAGCGGGCTCGGCGGGGGGGACGAGCAGTACTTC	TRBD2	TRBJ2-7	TRBV5-5	-
CASSIQGSDGYTF	TGTGCCAGCAGCATTCAGGGGTCGGATGGCTACACCTTC	-	TRBJ1-2	TRBV7-2	-
CSVAGTTTGNEQFF	TGCAGCGTAGCCGGGACTACCACGGGCAATGAGCAGTTCTTC	TRBD2	TRBJ2-1	TRBV29-1	few
CASSQDRLSNEKLFF	TGTGCCAGCAGCCAAGATCGACTGTCTAATGAAAAACTGTTTTTT	-	TRBJ1-4	TRBV4-2	-
CSASRARGYTF	TGCAGTGCTAGTAGGGCTCGAGGCTACACCTTC	-	TRBJ1-2	TRBV20-1	-
CSTDQRGDTDTQYF	TGCAGTACCGACCAGCGAGGGGATACAGATACGCAGTATTTT	-	TRBJ2-3	TRBV20-1	-
CASRMGSAEAFF	TGTGCCAGCCGGATGGGGAGCGCTGAAGCTTTCTTT	-	TRBJ1-1	TRBV6-1	-
CASSRAGIAYGYTF	TGTGCCAGCAGTAGGGCGGGAATTGCCTATGGCTACACCTTC	-	TRBJ1-2	TRBV27	few
CASSKKRDRDKEQYF	TGTGCCAGCAGCAAAAAACGGGACAGGGATAAAGAGCAGTACTTC	-	TRBJ2-4	TRBV21-1	-
CASSLSGWRTDTQYF	TGTGCCAGCAGCTTAAGTGGGTGGAGGACAGATACGCAGTATTTT	-	TRBJ2-3	TRBV7-9	few
CASSMIHRETQYF	TGTGCCAGCAGTATGATTCACAGGGAGACCCAGTACTTC	-	TRBJ2-5	TRBV12-3/TRBV12-4	-
CAGSSGANVLTF	TGTGCCGGCAGTTCTGGGGCCAACGTCCTGACTTTC	-	TRBJ2-6	TRBV27	few
CASSIRGAKNIQYF	TGTGCCAGTAGTATTCGAGGCGCCAAAAACATTCAGTACTTC	-	TRBJ2-4	TRBV19	few
CAASGAGGNEQYF	TGTGCCGCGTCCGGAGCGGGAGGTAACGAGCAGTACTTC	TRBD2	TRBJ2-7	TRBV10-3	few
CASTRTETYEQYF	TGTGCCAGCACCCGGACAGAAACCTACGAGCAGTACTTC	-	TRBJ2-7	TRBV12-3/TRBV12-4	-
CSVRVGGINTEAFF	TGCAGCGTTCGGGTAGGAGGGATAAACACTGAAGCTTTCTTT	-	TRBJ1-1	TRBV29-1	-
CATRVIQGYEQYF	TGTGCCACCAGGGTTATACAGGGCTACGAGCAGTACTTC	-	TRBJ2-7	TRBV24-1	-
CASSLLGPGQGTYNEQFF	TGTGCCAGCAGCCTACTTGGACCGGGACAGGGAACCTACAATGAGCAGTTCTTC	TRBD1	TRBJ2-1	TRBV4-2	-
CASSPRFKREGSEQYF	TGTGCCAGCAGCCCCCGGTTCAAGCGGGAGGGTAGTGAGCAGTACTTC	TRBD2	TRBJ2-4	TRBV7-9	few
CASSNDPGPYEQYF	TGTGCCAGCAGCAATGACCCAGGTCCCTACGAGCAGTACTTC	-	TRBJ2-7	TRBV7-9	-
CSVEGSSNTEAFF	TGCAGCGTTGAAGGGTCCTCGAACACTGAAGCTTTCTTT	-	TRBJ1-1	TRBV29-1	-
CASSLEGTGRDEQYF	TGTGCCAGCAGTTTGGAAGGGACAGGACGGGACGAGCAGTACTTC	TRBD1	TRBJ2-7	TRBV27	-
CASSLYQGTAGELFF	TGTGCCAGCAGCTTATACCAGGGGACGGCCGGGGAGCTGTTTTTT	-	TRBJ2-2	TRBV27	-
CASSPRGAGASTDTQYF	TGTGCCAGCAGCCCCCGGGGCGCGGGGGCTAGCACAGATACGCAGTATTTT	-	TRBJ2-3	TRBV7-2	few
CASSLFGSGLAGVQETQYF	TGTGCCAGCAGCTTATTCGGGTCGGGACTAGCGGGAGTGCAAGAGACCCAGTACTTC	TRBD2	TRBJ2-5	TRBV7-9	few
CSASGKRGSSYNEQFF	TGCAGTGCTAGTGGGAAGCGGGGGAGCTCCTACAATGAGCAGTTCTTC	TRBD2	TRBJ2-1	TRBV20-1	-
CARSEVVVAKLFF	TGTGCCCGGAGTGAAGTTGTGGTGGCAAAACTGTTTTTT	-	TRBJ1-4	TRBV30	-
CASSPSRGGAKNIQYF	TGTGCCAGCAGTCCTTCCCGGGGAGGGGCCAAAAACATTCAGTACTTC	TRBD2	TRBJ2-4	TRBV12-3/TRBV12-4	-
CASSLRDRVGTGANVLTF	TGTGCCAGCAGCTTAAGGGACAGGGTAGGAACTGGGGCCAACGTCCTGACTTTC	TRBD1	TRBJ2-6	TRBV13	-
CASSPPSPMQFF	TGTGCCAGCTCACCACCTAGTCCCATGCAGTTCTTC	-	TRBJ2-1	TRBV18	-
CSAKRLAGAYEQYF	TGCAGTGCAAAACGACTAGCGGGAGCCTACGAGCAGTACTTC	TRBD2	TRBJ2-7	TRBV20-1	once
CASSFERNEQYF	TGCGCCAGCAGCTTCGAACGTAACGAGCAGTACTTC	-	TRBJ2-7	TRBV5-1	few
CGVRLGDGSPLHF	TGCGGCGTTCGTTTGGGGGATGGGTCACCCCTCCACTTT	-	TRBJ1-6	TRBV29-1	-
CSVGNGLAKQYF	TGCAGCGTTGGAAATGGACTAGCGAAGCAGTATTTT	TRBD2	TRBJ2-3	TRBV29-1	many
CATTDRGTSGGNEQFF	TGTGCCACTACGGACAGGGGGACTAGCGGGGGCAATGAGCAGTTCTTC	TRBD2	TRBJ2-1	TRBV3-1	many
CASSGQGIVDYTF	TGTGCCAGCAGCGGACAGGGAATTGTTGACTACACCTTC	TRBD1	TRBJ1-2	TRBV13	few
CSAWPAGGFVDTQYF	TGCAGTGCTTGGCCGGCAGGGGGCTTTGTAGATACGCAGTATTTT	TRBD1	TRBJ2-3	TRBV20-1	-
CASSLVTSGREVQETQYF	TGCGCCAGCAGCTTGGTGACTAGCGGGAGAGAGGTACAAGAGACCCAGTACTTC	TRBD2	TRBJ2-5	TRBV5-1	-
CASSPRTGELSKDGYTF	TGCGCCAGCAGCCCGCGGACAGGGGAGTTGAGTAAGGATGGCTACACCTTC	TRBD1	TRBJ1-2	TRBV5-1	few
CSARQSTNTGELFF	TGCAGTGCTAGACAGTCTACGAACACCGGGGAGCTGTTTTTT	-	TRBJ2-2	TRBV20-1	-
CASSQGPPTQYF	TGTGCCAGCAGCCAAGGGCCGCCGACCCAGTACTTC	-	TRBJ2-5	TRBV14	-
CAWSTGWGETQYF	TGTGCCTGGAGTACCGGCTGGGGAGAGACCCAGTACTTC	-	TRBJ2-5	TRBV30	few
CASSQEASPNTQYF	TGTGCCAGCAGCCAAGAGGCTAGCCCCAATACGCAGTATTTT	-	TRBJ2-3	TRBV3-1	few